The 8 T cell receptor beta chains below were found in one sample sequenced in a study of graft-versus-host responses after intestinal transplantation. The data were produced by immunoSEQ multiplex PCR, yet TCRdb's version contains in-frame clones alone and is incomplete. The sample shows fewer than 110,000 clones, 87% of them seen only once. These TCRs are of unknown antigen specificity. Sequenced material: unstimulated CD4+ T cells sorted from spleen or lymph node cells, taken before transplant. Receptors were obtained from a human donor who was the organ donor for an intestinal transplant.

The chain links TRBV18 to TRBJ2-7, with 10 bases that match TRBD2. After removal of 4 bases from V and 5 bases from J, the junction contained 8 bases not matched to a gene. The germline CDR1 and CDR2 sequences are KGHSH and LQKENI. This CDR3 spans 15 amino acids. CDR3 coding DNA: TGTGCCAGCTCACTCTCCCTAGCGGGAGAGAACGAGCAGTACTTC. Translated, it gives CASSLSLAGENEQYF.

Comments on this clone: Different DNA sequences within this sample yield the same CDR3. The gene calls are TRBV5-1 and TRBJ1-3; no clear D. The V end lost 0 bases, the J end lost 2 bases, and 9 bases lay between the germline ends. Germline V gene lookup returns CDR1 SGHRS and CDR2 YFSETQ. The CDR3 is 15 residues long. The CDR3 is CASSLVAGTGNTIYF. In DNA, the CDR3 is TGCGCCAGCAGCTTGGTCGCCGGAACTGGAAACACCATATATTTT.

The J gene is TRBJ2-3, the V gene TRBV4-1; tentatively, D is TRBD2 (7 bases). This CDR3 has 16 residues. V was clipped by 1 base and J by 1 base, with 12 bases between them. Germline CDR1 is MGHRA and CDR2 is YSYEKL. CDR3 DNA: TGCGCCAGCAGCCAAGTCGGGCGGGGGCGCACAGATACGCAGTATTTT. This gives the protein CASSQVGRGRTDTQYF.

The V and J genes are TRBV4-2 and TRBJ2-5; D is undetermined. The CDR3 length is 15 residues. Germline CDR1 and CDR2: LGHNA and YNFKEQ. V was trimmed by 4 bases and J by 5 bases, leaving 17 bases between them. The CDR3 loop reads CASSPLGSSMETQYF. CDR3 nucleotides: TGTGCCAGCAGCCCTCTAGGCAGTAGTATGGAGACCCAGTACTTC.

The chain uses TRBV20-1 and TRBJ1-4, with D tentatively TRBD1 (5 bases). CDR1 is DFQATT and CDR2 is SNEGSKA in the germline V gene (reference sequence). The CDR3 consists of 11 residues. The V and J ends lost 7 bases and 7 bases respectively, with 10 bases between them. The CDR3 DNA reads TGCAGTGGAGGGGTTCGTGAAAAACTGTTTTTT. It yields the protein CSGGVREKLFF.

The chain couples TRBV5-1 to TRBJ2-1; TRBD2 is a possible D gene (5 bases). Germline assignment: CDR1 SGHRS and CDR2 YFSETQ. The CDR3 has 16 residues. V was trimmed by 0 bases and J by 0 bases, leaving 10 bases between them. The DNA of the CDR3 is TGCGCCAGCAGCTTGGTTCCGGGGAGCTCCTACAATGAGCAGTTCTTC. Amino acid sequence: CASSLVPGSSYNEQFF.

The V gene is TRBV5-1, the J gene TRBJ2-1; D is ambiguous. Between the trimmed V and J ends, which lost 2 bases and 0 bases, there was a span of 12 bases. This CDR3 has 16 amino acids. CDR1 SGHRS and CDR2 YFSETQ come from the germline V gene. The CDR3 DNA sequence: TGCGCCAGCAGCTTTACGGCGAGGAGCTCCTACAATGAGCAGTTCTTC. Translated: CASSFTARSSYNEQFF.

V is TRBV9 and J is TRBJ1-6, with D possibly TRBD1 on 6 matching bases. Trimming left V 8 bases short and J 0 bases short, with 15 bases between. Germline V gene data show CDR1 as SGDLS and CDR2 as YYNGEE. The CDR3 extends over 16 amino acids. CDR3 in DNA: TGTGCCAGTGGACGGGACATGTACTCCTATAATTCACCCCTCCACTTT. Its translation is CASGRDMYSYNSPLHF.